Listed below are T cell receptor beta chains from one sample, sequenced in a study of OX40 agonist ivuxolimab in advanced cancers. This table comes from immunoSEQ multiplex PCR, and its TCRdb copy is limited to in-frame clones, with some not included. In the table there are about 45,000 clones, roughly 82% of which are singletons. Sequenced material: CD4+ or CD8+ T cells sorted from blood, taken in a trial of the OX40 agonist ivuxolimab. The receptors shown here come from an adult with an advanced solid tumor such as melanoma, head and neck, liver or kidney cancer. CDR3s include the opening cysteine and the closing phenylalanine or tryptophan. The order of the fields is clone size, D gene, V gene, CDR3 length, J gene, CDR3 protein, CDR3 DNA. D genes are given only for firm matches. The listing skips clone size in some rows; elsewhere it reads once, few, many or a size class.

abundance: .
d_gene: TRBD1
v_gene: TRBV19
len: 14
j_gene: TRBJ1-6
CDR3aa: CASSSGQDNSPLHF
CDR3nt: TGTGCCAGTAGTTCGGGACAGGACAATTCACCCCTCCACTTT

abundance: few
d_gene: TRBD1
v_gene: TRBV6-1
len: 16
j_gene: TRBJ1-2
CDR3aa: CASSDQGQGPSYGYTF
CDR3nt: TGTGCCAGCAGTGACCAAGGACAGGGGCCCTCCTATGGCTACACCTTC

abundance: .
d_gene: TRBD1
v_gene: TRBV7-3
len: 15
j_gene: TRBJ1-1
CDR3aa: CASSLTNGQGTEAFF
CDR3nt: TGTGCCAGCAGCTTAACTAATGGACAGGGCACTGAAGCTTTCTTT

abundance: .
d_gene: TRBD2
v_gene: TRBV5-4
len: 15
j_gene: TRBJ2-2
CDR3aa: CASSPSGRVTGELFF
CDR3nt: TGTGCCAGCAGCCCGAGCGGGAGGGTGACCGGGGAGCTGTTTTTT

abundance: .
d_gene: TRBD2
v_gene: TRBV7-6
len: 17
j_gene: TRBJ2-3
CDR3aa: CASSPPSSREYVDTQYF
CDR3nt: TGTGCCAGCAGTCCCCCCTCTTCGCGGGAGTACGTAGATACGCAGTATTTT

abundance: few
d_gene: TRBD2
v_gene: TRBV7-9
len: 16
j_gene: TRBJ2-5
CDR3aa: CASSLGTSRVQETQYF
CDR3nt: TGTGCCAGCAGCTTAGGGACTAGCCGGGTTCAAGAGACCCAGTACTTC

abundance: .
d_gene: .
v_gene: TRBV18
len: 15
j_gene: TRBJ1-1
CDR3aa: CASSPRQETNTEAFF
CDR3nt: TGTGCCAGCTCACCGCGACAGGAGACGAACACTGAAGCTTTCTTT

abundance: .
d_gene: .
v_gene: TRBV11-3
len: 15
j_gene: TRBJ2-6
CDR3aa: CASSPGISGANVLTF
CDR3nt: TGTGCCAGCAGCCCAGGGATCTCTGGGGCCAACGTCCTGACTTTC

abundance: .
d_gene: .
v_gene: TRBV15
len: 17
j_gene: TRBJ2-5
CDR3aa: CATSRANIHWTMETQYF
CDR3nt: TGTGCCACCAGCAGAGCGAACATCCATTGGACGATGGAGACCCAGTACTTC

abundance: .
d_gene: .
v_gene: TRBV7-8
len: 15
j_gene: TRBJ2-2
CDR3aa: CASSANQAKNGELFF
CDR3nt: TGTGCCAGCAGCGCTAATCAGGCGAAGAACGGGGAGCTGTTTTTT